The rows below give T cell receptor beta chains drawn from one sample of a study of T cells in narcolepsy. Sequenced by immunoSEQ multiplex PCR; TCRdb stores in-frame clones only, minus some. The sample includes about 25,000 clones, approximately 85% of them seen just once. The material sequenced was CD45RA- memory CD4+ T cells from PBMCs. The receptors come from a human donor with narcolepsy. CDR3s leave out the opening cysteine and the closing phenylalanine or tryptophan. The order of the fields is V gene, D gene, J gene, CDR3 protein. A D gene is named only where the DNA matches it firmly.

TRBV6-4	.	TRBJ1-1	ASSPGQNTEAF
TRBV19	.	TRBJ2-2	ASSMRHSTGELF
TRBV28	TRBD1	TRBJ2-7	ASSATFGQGNYEQY
TRBV15	.	TRBJ1-5	ATSRVGSQPQH
TRBV7-5	.	TRBJ2-1	ASSSGEGSSSYNEQF
TRBV25-1	TRBD1	TRBJ2-1	ASSERQGAYNEQF
TRBV6-4	TRBD2	TRBJ2-1	ASSDEVASGIEQF
TRBV6-5	.	TRBJ2-6	ASSRGTAGANVLT
TRBV7-3	TRBD2	TRBJ2-3	ASRSGGTGTDTQY
TRBV20-1	.	TRBJ2-5	SATLKETQY
TRBV28	.	TRBJ2-3	ASSKGRGGTDTQY
TRBV20-1	.	TRBJ1-5	SARAGKPQH
TRBV6-6	.	TRBJ1-5	ASSEREPQH
TRBV2	.	TRBJ2-3	AGGLGGWTDTQY
TRBV29-1	.	TRBJ1-1	SVGLDPADLTEAF
TRBV7-2	TRBD1	TRBJ1-1	ASSLRQGLNTEAF
TRBV9	.	TRBJ1-3	ASSPGLSGNTIY
TRBV7-9	TRBD2	TRBJ2-3	ASSFDGRDTQY
TRBV20-1	.	TRBJ2-5	SARVGETQY
TRBV5-8	.	TRBJ2-5	ASSETRTQY
TRBV4-2	.	TRBJ2-1	ASSQVGGSYNEQF
TRBV6-5	.	TRBJ1-4	ASSSGRVVEKLF
TRBV9	.	TRBJ2-2	ASSLDTGELF
TRBV11-2	TRBD1	TRBJ1-4	ASSPGDRDGEKLF
TRBV6-6	TRBD2	TRBJ2-2	ASRRGGSEYTGELF
TRBV28	.	TRBJ2-6	ASSSQVPGANVLT
TRBV28	TRBD1	TRBJ1-4	ASSPDRVVREKLF
TRBV5-6	.	TRBJ2-7	ASTHAWSSYEQY
TRBV18	.	TRBJ2-1	ASSPLGDEQF
TRBV13	.	TRBJ2-6	ASSLGETGANVLT
TRBV6-1	.	TRBJ1-5	ASTLEQGQPQH
TRBV7-2	.	TRBJ2-1	ASSFQRLAHEQF
TRBV28	TRBD2	TRBJ2-5	ASTPAGGGETQY
TRBV19	.	TRBJ2-3	ASSMGHTDTQY
TRBV29-1	TRBD2	TRBJ2-1	SHGTSSYNEQF
TRBV7-7	.	TRBJ2-5	ASSLYSGAQETQY
TRBV11-2	.	TRBJ2-3	ASSLLRGSTSTDTQY
TRBV14	TRBD2	TRBJ2-7	ASSQAGGRVEYEQY
TRBV7-9	.	TRBJ2-7	ASGGYEQY
TRBV7-2	.	TRBJ1-1	ASSLAGARGEAF
TRBV9	.	TRBJ2-3	ASSVATTGTDTQY
TRBV7-2	.	TRBJ1-2	ASSHGGQSYGYT
TRBV11-3	TRBD2	TRBJ2-1	ASSLARGSGSAYNEQF
TRBV7-2	.	TRBJ1-2	ASSPRDFGLGYT
TRBV6-5	.	TRBJ2-2	ASKVRGPNTGELF
TRBV10-3	TRBD1	TRBJ2-7	AISESRDRVNEQY
TRBV30	.	TRBJ2-7	AISPPPYEQY
TRBV25-1	.	TRBJ2-1	ASSESRQANNEQF
TRBV19	.	TRBJ1-5	ASSISPRGVGSNQPQH
TRBV7-3	.	TRBJ2-3	ASSLRVGADTQY
TRBV5-1	.	TRBJ1-1	ASSLSSANTEAF
TRBV18	.	TRBJ2-7	ASSPRDIHEQY
TRBV2	.	TRBJ1-5	ASSDRGGAGQPQH
TRBV27	.	TRBJ2-7	ASRPLRGGTYEQY
TRBV28	.	TRBJ2-3	ASSWGTSLADTQY